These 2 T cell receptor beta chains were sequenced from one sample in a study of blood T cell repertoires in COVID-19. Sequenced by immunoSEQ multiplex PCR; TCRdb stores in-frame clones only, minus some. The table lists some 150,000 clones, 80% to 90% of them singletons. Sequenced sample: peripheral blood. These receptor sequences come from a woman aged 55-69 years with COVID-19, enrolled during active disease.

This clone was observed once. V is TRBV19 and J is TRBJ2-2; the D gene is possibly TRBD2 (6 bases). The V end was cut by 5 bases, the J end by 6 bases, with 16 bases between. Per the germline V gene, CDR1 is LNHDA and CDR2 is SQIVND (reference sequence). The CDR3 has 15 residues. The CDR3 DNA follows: TGTGCCAGTAGTGGGGAGGATCAATCCCCCGGGGAGCTGTTTTTT. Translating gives CASSGEDQSPGELFF. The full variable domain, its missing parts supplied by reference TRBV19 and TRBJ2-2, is DGGITQSPKYLFRKEGQNVTLSCEQNLNHDAMYWYRQDPGQGLRLIYYSQIVNDFQKGDIAEGYSVSREKKESFPLTVTSAQKNPTAFYLCASSGEDQSPGELFFGEGSRLTVL.

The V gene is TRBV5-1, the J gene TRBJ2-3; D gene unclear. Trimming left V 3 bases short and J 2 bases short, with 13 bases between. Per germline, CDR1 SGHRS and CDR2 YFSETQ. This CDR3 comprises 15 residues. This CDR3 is CASSSIQRSTDTQYF. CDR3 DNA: TGCGCCAGCAGCTCCATCCAGAGGTCCACAGATACGCAGTATTTT. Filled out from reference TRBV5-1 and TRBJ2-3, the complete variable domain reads KAGVTQTPRYLIKTRGQQVTLSCSPISGHRSVSWYQQTPGQGLQFLFEYFSETQRNKGNFPGRFSGRQFSNSRSEMNVSTLELGDSALYLCASSSIQRSTDTQYFGPGTRLTVL.